This is a list of T cell receptor beta chains from one sample in a study of T-cell memory formation after mild COVID-19. Via MiXCR, TCRdb re-called the 5' RACE reads, giving one row per CDR3 protein. The sample includes roughly 480,000 distinct CDR3 sequences, about 23% seen only once; the top ten take under 15%. The sequencing input was PBMCs or a T cell subset sorted from them (not recorded which). Receptors were obtained from an adult woman who had mild COVID-19 (a few samples of this study predate the infection). Cell type and time point are not known. The CDR3 runs from the conserved cysteine through the conserved F or W. The D gene is left open where the match is weak. Not all rows give a size; the values are once, few, many and, for expanded clones, a class.

CDR3,DNA,length,V,size,D,J
CSARGQGGQSYEQYF,TGCAGTGCTAGGGGACAGGGGGGCCAATCGTACGAGCAGTACTTC,15,TRBV20-1,.,TRBD1,TRBJ2-7
CASSQEPLFSSSTDTQYF,TGTGCCAGCAGCCAAGAGCCCCTATTCTCCTCTAGCACAGATACGCAGTATTTT,18,TRBV4-2,.,.,TRBJ2-3
CASPQGAIGYTF,TGTGCCTCCCCCCAGGGGGCGATCGGCTACACCTTC,12,TRBV30,once,TRBD1,TRBJ1-2
CALRQGTSSGANVLTF,TGTGCCTTGAGACAGGGGACTTCCTCTGGGGCCAACGTCCTGACTTTC,16,TRBV6-1,.,TRBD1,TRBJ2-6
CASSSEGGQQFF,TGCGCCAGCAGCTCAGAGGGGGGACAGCAGTTCTTC,12,TRBV5-1,.,.,TRBJ2-1
CASSQDFGGLGPCLYEQYF,TGTGCCAGCAGCCAAGATTTTGGGGGACTAGGACCTTGCCTCTACGAGCAGTACTTC,19,TRBV3-2,.,.,TRBJ2-7
CASKQETDTQYF,TGCGCCAGCAAACAGGAGACAGATACGCAGTATTTT,12,TRBV5-1,few,.,TRBJ2-3
CASSYGGGYTF,TGTGCCAGCAGTTATGGTGGCGGCTACACCTTC,11,TRBV6-2/TRBV6-3,few,.,TRBJ1-2
CSVVPGQGRFEQYF,TGCAGCGTAGTTCCGGGACAGGGGAGATTCGAGCAGTACTTC,14,TRBV29-1,few,TRBD1,TRBJ2-7
CASSSTGEPQHF,TGTGCCAGCAGTTCAACAGGGGAGCCCCAGCATTTT,12,TRBV12-3/TRBV12-4,.,TRBD1,TRBJ1-5
CASSQDLRFDEQFF,TGTGCCAGCAGCCAGGACTTGAGGTTCGATGAGCAGTTCTTC,14,TRBV5-5,many,.,TRBJ2-1
CASSQAGVLIGGFF,TGTGCCAGCAGCCAGGCTGGAGTCCTCATCGGGGGTTTCTTT,14,TRBV3-1,few,.,TRBJ1-1
CASSPGTETGANVLTF,TGTGCCAGCAGCCCTGGGACAGAGACTGGGGCCAACGTCCTGACTTTC,16,TRBV7-9,.,TRBD1,TRBJ2-6
CASSSGTPGNSPLHF,TGCGCCAGCAGCTCCGGGACCCCGGGGAATTCACCCCTCCACTTT,15,TRBV5-1,.,.,TRBJ1-6
CASSAGGGTDTQYF,TGTGCCAGCAGCGCAGGCGGGGGCACAGATACGCAGTATTTT,14,TRBV9,few,.,TRBJ2-3
CSARFGGAAGELFF,TGCAGTGCTAGGTTCGGGGGGGCCGCCGGGGAGCTGTTTTTT,14,TRBV20-1,few,TRBD2,TRBJ2-2
CASSLVRDPGNEQFF,TGTGCCAGCAGCTTAGTCAGGGACCCAGGCAATGAGCAGTTCTTC,15,TRBV7-6,.,.,TRBJ2-1
CASSPDRSSYEQYF,TGTGCCAGCTCGCCCGACAGGAGCTCCTACGAGCAGTACTTC,14,TRBV18,few,.,TRBJ2-7
CASSLRLGNIQYF,TGTGCCAGCAGCCTGAGACTCGGAAACATTCAGTACTTC,13,TRBV3-1,few,.,TRBJ2-4
CASSPEGDTQYF,TGTGCCAGCAGCCCGGAGGGTGATACGCAGTATTTT,12,TRBV9,few,.,TRBJ2-3
CSASRNYEQYF,TGCAGTGCTAGCCGCAACTACGAGCAGTACTTC,11,TRBV20-1,few,.,TRBJ2-7
CASSFGGRAYEQYF,TGTGCCAGCAGTTTCGGTGGCAGAGCTTACGAGCAGTACTTC,14,TRBV27,.,.,TRBJ2-7
CASSLVALSYNEQFF,TGTGCCAGCAGCTTGGTGGCTCTCTCCTACAATGAGCAGTTCTTC,15,TRBV5-5,.,.,TRBJ2-1
CASSPRQGNSNEQFF,TGTGCCAGCTCACCGCGACAGGGGAACTCGAATGAGCAGTTCTTC,15,TRBV18,few,TRBD1,TRBJ2-1
CSAPPGIGPGYTF,TGCAGTGCCCCTCCAGGGATCGGTCCCGGCTACACCTTC,13,TRBV20-1,few,.,TRBJ1-2
CASTSGAVTDTQYF,TGTGCCAGCACTAGCGGGGCGGTCACAGATACGCAGTATTTT,14,TRBV9,.,TRBD2,TRBJ2-3
CATSRDPSATTYNEQFF,TGTGCCACCAGCAGAGATCCCTCCGCGACAACCTACAATGAGCAGTTCTTC,17,TRBV15,few,.,TRBJ2-1
CASSLNRSEPNTEAFF,TGTGCCAGCAGCTTAAATAGGTCGGAACCTAACACTGAAGCTTTCTTT,16,TRBV7-3,.,.,TRBJ1-1
CSARSGDRDYEQYF,TGCAGTGCTAGATCGGGGGACAGGGACTACGAGCAGTACTTC,14,TRBV20-1,.,TRBD1,TRBJ2-7
CASSLPASGGQETQYF,TGTGCCAGCAGCTTACCGGCTAGCGGGGGGCAAGAGACCCAGTACTTC,16,TRBV7-6,.,TRBD2,TRBJ2-5
CASRYSGAHEQYF,TGTGCCAGCAGATACTCCGGGGCCCACGAGCAGTACTTC,13,TRBV6-5,.,.,TRBJ2-7
CASSFGQKETQYF,TGTGCCAGCTCATTCGGACAGAAAGAGACCCAGTACTTC,13,TRBV18,.,.,TRBJ2-5
CASSLRPPGFYGYTF,TGTGCCAGCAGCTTGAGGCCCCCGGGATTCTATGGCTACACCTTC,15,TRBV5-6,few,.,TRBJ1-2
CSAPGPGRGNYGYTF,TGCAGTGCCCCAGGGCCGGGCAGGGGTAACTATGGCTACACCTTC,15,TRBV20-1,.,.,TRBJ1-2
CASSEARFEAFF,TGTGCCAGCAGTGAAGCGCGGTTTGAAGCTTTCTTT,12,TRBV6-1,few,.,TRBJ1-1
CASSSGQGWGYTF,TGTGCCAGCAGCTCGGGACAGGGCTGGGGCTACACCTTC,13,TRBV7-9,.,TRBD1,TRBJ1-2
CASSLWGRGVGTDTQYF,TGTGCCAGCAGTTTATGGGGGAGAGGGGTCGGCACAGATACGCAGTATTTT,17,TRBV12-3/TRBV12-4,.,.,TRBJ2-3
CASSQDAAHNEQFF,TGTGCCAGCAGCCAAGATGCGGCTCACAATGAGCAGTTCTTC,14,TRBV4-2,.,.,TRBJ2-1
CASSFLSGSADTQYF,TGTGCCAGCAGCTTCCTTAGCGGGAGCGCTGATACGCAGTATTTT,15,TRBV7-9,.,TRBD2,TRBJ2-3
CASSRGAQGVYEQYF,TGCGCCAGCAGTCGAGGGGCCCAGGGGGTCTACGAGCAGTACTTC,15,TRBV23-1,few,TRBD1,TRBJ2-7
CASSETGTRLEQYF,TGTGCCAGCAGCGAGACAGGGACGCGTCTCGAGCAGTACTTC,14,TRBV5-4,.,TRBD1,TRBJ2-7
CASSSATGLQETQYF,TGTGCCAGCAGCTCCGCGACAGGACTCCAAGAGACCCAGTACTTC,15,TRBV7-2,few,.,TRBJ2-5
CAWSSGENYGYTF,TGTGCCTGGAGTTCAGGGGAAAACTATGGCTACACCTTC,13,TRBV30,.,.,TRBJ1-2
CASSSGLVIVDEQFF,TGTGCCAGCAGCTCGGGACTAGTAATCGTCGATGAGCAGTTCTTC,15,TRBV11-3,few,TRBD2,TRBJ2-1
CATSRDWGESSGNTIYF,TGTGCCACCAGCAGAGATTGGGGGGAAAGCTCTGGAAACACCATATATTTT,17,TRBV15,.,.,TRBJ1-3
CASSTAGTGAGNTIYF,TGTGCCAGCAGCACCGCCGGGACAGGGGCTGGAAACACCATATATTTT,16,TRBV7-2,few,TRBD1,TRBJ1-3
CASSLALYGTSGDTQYF,TGCGCCAGCAGCTTGGCTCTGTATGGGACTAGTGGTGATACGCAGTATTTT,17,TRBV5-1,.,TRBD2,TRBJ2-3
CASKETPGSSGELFF,TGTGCCAGTAAGGAGACCCCAGGTTCATCCGGGGAGCTGTTTTTT,15,TRBV19,.,.,TRBJ2-2